This T cell receptor beta chain is from a study of blood T cell repertoires in COVID-19. The overall study: Whether acute or convalescent, the COVID-19 samples came from the United States, Italy and Spain. PBMCs, B-cell-depleted T cells, or T cells were the source of the cDNA or gDNA that made up the material.

V dropped 5 bases and J dropped 4; count of bases not matched to a gene: 18. The CDR3 spans 19 residues. Germline assignment: CDR1 SGHVS and CDR2 FQNEAQ. Authors' data handling: The authors estimated nucleated cell counts from reference gene primer amplification. The data were produced by immunoSEQ multiplex PCR, yet TCRdb's version contains in-frame clones alone and is incomplete. For V, J and clone size, that table is used; D and trimming come from the DNA. The sample includes some 74,000 clones, approximately 80% of them seen just once. This clone showed up just once. The sequence came from a man aged 80 or over with acute or convalescent COVID-19. The sequenced material came from peripheral blood. The chain links TRBV7-8 to TRBJ2-5; 11 bases agree with TRBD2. CDR3 bases: TGTGCCAGCAGCCGAGGAGGAATAGCGGGAGGGGTAGTTGGAGAGACCCAGTACTTC. Translated, it gives CASSRGGIAGGVVGETQYF.